Listed here is a single TCR beta chain. There are 13 residues in the CDR3. CDR1 and CDR2 (germline): SEHNR, FQNEAQ (reference sequence). V was shortened by 11 bases and J by 5 bases, with 13 bases between the two germline ends. The data were taken from a study of blood T cell repertoires in COVID-19. Study overall: COVID-19 samples collected from the United States, Italy and Spain covered acute and convalescent phases. PBMCs, B-cell-depleted T cells, or T cells were the source of the cDNA or gDNA that made up the material.

Seattle enrolled patients during active infection and tracked them longitudinally. As handled by the study authors: By means of reference gene primer amplification, nucleated cell counts were estimated. Clones were read by immunoSEQ multiplex PCR, and TCRdb kept only the in-frame ones, dropping some. The D gene and trimming were derived from the DNA, and the V and J assignments and clone size from that table. The sample has 220,000 or so clones; 85% to 90% are singletons. The specimen was peripheral blood. The chain is built from TRBV7-9 and TRBJ2-6, with TRBD2 as a possible D gene (6 bases). This sequence was found in a woman in her forties or fifties with COVID-19, enrolled during active disease. This CDR3 is CAPGLLRANVLTF. The CDR3 DNA sequence: TGTGCCCCGGGACTTCTTAGGGCCAACGTCCTGACTTTC.